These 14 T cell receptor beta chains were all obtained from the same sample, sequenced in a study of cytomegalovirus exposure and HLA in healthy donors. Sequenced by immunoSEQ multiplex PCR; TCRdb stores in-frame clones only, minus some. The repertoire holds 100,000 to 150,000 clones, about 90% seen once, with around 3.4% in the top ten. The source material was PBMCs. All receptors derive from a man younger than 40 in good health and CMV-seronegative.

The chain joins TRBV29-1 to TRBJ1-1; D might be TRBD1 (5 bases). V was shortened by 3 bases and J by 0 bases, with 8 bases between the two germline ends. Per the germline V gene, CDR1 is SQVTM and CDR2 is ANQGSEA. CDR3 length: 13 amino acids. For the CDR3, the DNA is TGCAGCGTTGATCGGGGGTTGAACACTGAAGCTTTCTTT. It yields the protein CSVDRGLNTEAFF.

The CDR3 loop reads CASSSGLGSTGELFF. CDR3 nucleotide sequence: TGTGCCAGCAGTTCGGGACTCGGGAGCACCGGGGAGCTGTTTTTT. V gene TRBV27 combines with J gene TRBJ2-2, with D perhaps matching TRBD2 (6 bases). Trimming left V 4 bases short and J 4 bases short, with 13 bases between. This CDR3 is built from 15 residues. CDR1 is MNHEY and CDR2 is SMNVEV in the germline V gene (reference sequence).

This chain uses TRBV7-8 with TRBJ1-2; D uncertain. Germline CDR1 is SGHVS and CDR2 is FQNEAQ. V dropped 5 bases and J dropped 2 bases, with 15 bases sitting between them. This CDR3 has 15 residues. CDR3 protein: CASSLLGESNYGYTF. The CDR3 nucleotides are TGTGCCAGCAGCCTCCTAGGTGAATCGAACTATGGCTACACCTTC.

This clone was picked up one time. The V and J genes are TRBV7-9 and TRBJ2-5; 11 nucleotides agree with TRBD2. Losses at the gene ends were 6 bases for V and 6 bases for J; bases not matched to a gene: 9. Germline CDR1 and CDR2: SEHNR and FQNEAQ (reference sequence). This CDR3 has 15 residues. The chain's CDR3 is CASRTTSGAWKTQYF. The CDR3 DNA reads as TGTGCCAGCAGAACGACTAGCGGGGCATGGAAGACCCAGTACTTC.

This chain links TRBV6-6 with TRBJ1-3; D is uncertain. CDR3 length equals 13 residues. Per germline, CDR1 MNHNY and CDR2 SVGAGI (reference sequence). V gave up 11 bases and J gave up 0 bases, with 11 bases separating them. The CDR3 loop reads CAVTESSGNTIYF. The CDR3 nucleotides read TGTGCCGTCACGGAGAGCTCTGGAAACACCATATATTTT.

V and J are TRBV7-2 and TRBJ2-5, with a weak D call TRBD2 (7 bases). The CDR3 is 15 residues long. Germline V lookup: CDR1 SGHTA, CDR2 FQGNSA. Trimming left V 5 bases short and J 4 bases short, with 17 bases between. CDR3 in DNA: TGTGCCAGCAGCCGAGGGGGAGCGGGGCCAGAGACCCAGTACTTC. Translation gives CASSRGGAGPETQYF.

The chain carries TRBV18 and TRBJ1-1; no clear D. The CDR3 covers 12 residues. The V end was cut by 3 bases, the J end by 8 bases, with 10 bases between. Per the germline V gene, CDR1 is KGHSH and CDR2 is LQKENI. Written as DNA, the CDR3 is TGTGCCAGCTCACCCGACGGCGGAGAAGCTTTCTTT. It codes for CASSPDGGEAFF. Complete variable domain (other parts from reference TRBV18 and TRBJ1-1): NAGVMQNPRHLVRRRGQEARLRCSPMKGHSHVYWYRQLPEEGLKFMVYLQKENIIDESGMPKERFSAEFPKEGPSILRIQQVVRGDSAAYFCASSPDGGEAFFGQGTRLTVV.

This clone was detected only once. The DNA of the CDR3 is TGCAGCGTTGCTGGACAGGGACCCTATGGCTACACCTTC. This codes for CSVAGQGPYGYTF. This chain joins TRBV29-1 and TRBJ1-2, with 8 bases fitting TRBD1. The length of the CDR3 is 13 residues. Per the germline V gene, CDR1 is SQVTM and CDR2 is ANQGSEA. The J segment lost 4 bases and the V segment lost 4 bases, leaving 5 bases of the junction unmatched.

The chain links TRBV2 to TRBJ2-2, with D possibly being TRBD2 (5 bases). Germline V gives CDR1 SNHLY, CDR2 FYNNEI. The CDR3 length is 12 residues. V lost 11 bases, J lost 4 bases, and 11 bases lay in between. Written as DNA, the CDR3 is TGTGCCGGTACTAGTATCACCGGGGAGCTGTTTTTT. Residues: CAGTSITGELFF.

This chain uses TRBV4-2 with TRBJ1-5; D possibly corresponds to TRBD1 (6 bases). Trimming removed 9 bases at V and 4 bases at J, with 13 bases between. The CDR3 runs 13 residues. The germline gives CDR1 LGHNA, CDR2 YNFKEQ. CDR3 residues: CASSLGANQPQHF. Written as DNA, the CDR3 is TGTGCCAGTAGTTTGGGGGCTAATCAGCCCCAGCATTTT.

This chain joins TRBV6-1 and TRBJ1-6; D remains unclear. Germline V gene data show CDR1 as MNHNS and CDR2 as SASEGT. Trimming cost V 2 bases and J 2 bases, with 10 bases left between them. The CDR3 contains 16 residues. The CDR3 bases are TGTGCCAGCAGTGAAACCGCGGTAGCCTATAATTCACCCCTCCACTTT. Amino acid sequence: CASSETAVAYNSPLHF.

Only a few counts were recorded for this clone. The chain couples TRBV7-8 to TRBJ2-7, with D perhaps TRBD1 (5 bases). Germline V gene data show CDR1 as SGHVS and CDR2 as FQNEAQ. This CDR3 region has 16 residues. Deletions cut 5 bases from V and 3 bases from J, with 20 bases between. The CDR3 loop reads CASSPSNRWPNYEQYF. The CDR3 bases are TGTGCCAGCAGCCCGAGCAACAGGTGGCCTAACTACGAGCAGTACTTC.

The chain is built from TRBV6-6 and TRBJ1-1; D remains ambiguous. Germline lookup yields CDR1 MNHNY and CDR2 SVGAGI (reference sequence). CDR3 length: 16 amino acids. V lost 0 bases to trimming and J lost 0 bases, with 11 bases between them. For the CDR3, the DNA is TGTGCCAGCAGTTACTCGACCTCAGGCTTGAACACTGAAGCTTTCTTT. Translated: CASSYSTSGLNTEAFF.

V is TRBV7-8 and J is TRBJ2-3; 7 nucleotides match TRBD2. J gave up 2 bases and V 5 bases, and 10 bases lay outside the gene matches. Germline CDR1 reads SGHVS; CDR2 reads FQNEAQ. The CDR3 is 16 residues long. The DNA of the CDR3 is TGTGCCAGCAGCATCATTAGCGGGCGGTCCACAGATACGCAGTATTTT. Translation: CASSIISGRSTDTQYF.